This TCR beta chain came from a study of Ad26.COV2.S vaccination and SARS-CoV-2 variants. Study background: Donor allocation was to the COV1001 Ad26.COV2.S trial arm. Ad26.COV2.S shots went into the muscle once or twice, 56 days apart.

As concerns this clone: The antigen is undetermined.

The study, taken as a whole, reports: Reportedly, after vaccination the spike-specific CD8+ and CD4+ T cell responses displayed substantial breadth. The study found higher spike-specific TCR breadth in vaccine than placebo recipients.

Treatment indicated: roughly 19 received Ad26.COV2.S at low or high dose, single or two shots; about 5 received placebo; per-sample allocation not given. Sampling was done on day 63 after the first vaccine or placebo injection. Profiling relied on immunoSEQ multiplex PCR, and the TCRdb table lists in-frame clones only, not all of them. Here the sample spans about 320,000 clones, about 82% being singletons. CDR1 LNHDA and CDR2 SQIVND come from the germline V gene (reference sequence). The CDR3 spans 16 residues. Trimming took 3 bases from V and 8 from J, leaving 19 bases between them. The TCR comes from a person aged 18-65 years who received the Ad26.COV2.S COVID-19 vaccine or a placebo. The rearrangement uses TRBV19 and TRBJ1-4; D uncertain. The material was peripheral blood, obtained in a trial of Ad26.COV2.S vaccine versus placebo. CDR3 nucleotides: TGTGCCAGTAGTATGGTCCTCGGACGGGCGGAAGAAAAACTGTTTTTT. Its protein is CASSMVLGRAEEKLFF.